These T cell receptor beta chains were read from a single sample in a study of OX40 agonist ivuxolimab in advanced cancers. Sequencing was performed with immunoSEQ multiplex PCR; in TCRdb, only in-frame clones are kept and a portion is missing. Of fewer than 55,000 clones listed, roughly 80% are singletons. Here the sequenced sample was CD4+ or CD8+ T cells sorted from blood, taken in a trial of the OX40 agonist ivuxolimab. Receptors were obtained from an adult with an advanced solid tumor such as melanoma, head and neck, liver or kidney cancer. The CDR3 runs from the conserved cysteine through the conserved F or W. The D gene is left open where the match is weak. Clone size appears in some rows only: once, few, many, or a class for an expanded clone.

clone_size,d_call,v_call,j_call,cdr3_aa,cdr3_nt
-,TRBD2,TRBV5-1,TRBJ2-5,CASSLPLAGVETQYF,TGCGCCAGCAGCTTACCACTAGCGGGAGTCGAGACCCAGTACTTC
-,-,TRBV5-8,TRBJ2-6,CASTLDGHWANVLTF,TGTGCCAGCACTTTGGACGGCCATTGGGCCAACGTCCTGACTTTC
-,TRBD2,TRBV6-1,TRBJ2-5,CASSGAGRAEETQYF,TGTGCCAGCAGTGGGGCCGGGAGGGCCGAAGAGACCCAGTACTTC
-,TRBD1,TRBV11-2,TRBJ1-1,CASSLGPGTGPLNTEAFF,TGTGCCAGCAGCTTAGGCCCCGGGACAGGGCCCTTGAACACTGAAGCTTTCTTT
-,-,TRBV5-1,TRBJ2-3,CASSFLLSTDTQYF,TGCGCCAGCAGCTTCCTATTGAGCACAGATACGCAGTATTTT
-,-,TRBV2,TRBJ2-3,CASSVGSGYTDTQYF,TGTGCCAGCAGTGTCGGTAGCGGCTACACAGATACGCAGTATTTT
once,-,TRBV6-5,TRBJ1-2,CASSYSRGFGYTF,TGTGCCAGCAGTTACTCGAGGGGTTTTGGCTACACCTTC
once,-,TRBV27,TRBJ2-7,CASSPGTRGHEQYF,TGTGCCAGCAGTCCCGGGACCAGAGGGCACGAGCAGTACTTC
once,-,TRBV7-2,TRBJ1-5,CASSLLGGGQPQHF,TGTGCCAGCAGCTTATTGGGGGGAGGTCAGCCCCAGCATTTT
few,TRBD2,TRBV2,TRBJ2-1,CASLTSETYNEQFF,TGTGCCAGCCTGACTAGCGAGACCTACAATGAGCAGTTCTTC
-,-,TRBV5-1,TRBJ2-7,CASRRGVNTYEQYF,TGCGCCAGCAGAAGAGGGGTCAATACCTACGAGCAGTACTTC
-,TRBD1,TRBV19,TRBJ1-4,CASGRGQGNEKLFF,TGTGCCAGTGGCCGGGGACAGGGAAATGAAAAACTGTTTTTT
-,-,TRBV2,TRBJ1-2,CASSEDSGIYGYTF,TGTGCCAGCAGTGAAGACAGTGGGATTTATGGCTACACCTTC
-,TRBD2,TRBV5-1,TRBJ2-2,CASTVLAGGDIGELFF,TGCGCCAGCACGGTCCTAGCGGGAGGGGATATCGGGGAGCTGTTTTTT
-,-,TRBV6-6,TRBJ2-5,CASSLIGITGRETQYF,TGTGCCAGCAGCCTCATTGGGATAACAGGACGAGAGACCCAGTACTTC
-,TRBD1,TRBV5-4,TRBJ2-7,CASRPDRAGSYEQYF,TGTGCCAGCAGGCCGGACAGGGCGGGCTCCTACGAGCAGTACTTC
-,TRBD1,TRBV30,TRBJ1-1,CAWSRLFGTGNVNTEAFF,TGTGCCTGGAGTCGCCTCTTTGGGACAGGCAACGTGAACACTGAAGCTTTCTTT
-,TRBD2,TRBV5-1,TRBJ2-2,CASSSTSGGSGTGELFF,TGCGCCAGCAGCTCCACTAGCGGGGGAAGCGGCACCGGGGAGCTGTTTTTT